One sample yielded the 32 T cell receptor beta chains listed below, sequenced in a study of CD8+CD57+ T cells in acquired aplastic anemia. Flow cytometry had shown expanded CD8+CD57+ cells in the patients chosen for sequencing. The use of genomic DNA as template underpinned the TCR beta VDJ and CDR3 profiling. TCRdb re-analysed the reads in MiXCR, keeping a single row per CDR3 protein. Of under 200,000 distinct CDR3 sequences listed, more than 40% are singletons. Sequences were obtained from sorted CD4+, CD8+, or CD8+CD57+ T cells (not recorded which) from PBMCs. The receptor source for this set is a human donor with aplastic anemia.

V and J are TRBV10-3 and TRBJ1-1; D ambiguous. V dropped 6 bases and J dropped 1 base, with 18 bases sitting between them. This CDR3 contains 16 residues. Germline CDR1 ENHRY, CDR2 SYGVKD. The DNA of the CDR3 is TGTGCCATCAGCTCCGACCCAGTAAAAAAGAACACTGAAGCTTTCTTT. This gives the protein CAISSDPVKKNTEAFF.

The chain couples TRBV15 to TRBJ2-3; TRBD1 might be the D (6 bases). The V and J ends lost 2 bases and 10 bases respectively, with 10 bases between them. The CDR3 sequence is 12 residues long. Germline V lookup: CDR1 LNHNV, CDR2 YYDKDF (reference sequence). In DNA, the CDR3 is TGTGCCACCAGCAGACAACAGGGTCCGCAGTATTTT. It codes for CATSRQQGPQYF.

The CDR3 is CASRNSADTQYF. CDR3 nucleotide sequence: TGTGCCAGCAGGAATAGCGCAGATACGCAGTATTTT. This sequence joins TRBV10-3 and TRBJ2-3; D might be TRBD2 (5 bases). V lost 10 bases, J lost 4 bases, and 12 bases lay in between. This CDR3 has 12 residues. Germline CDR1 and CDR2: ENHRY and SYGVKD.

CDR3 coding DNA: TGCAGTGCTCCCCTAGCGGGAGGGAGCTCCTACAATGAGCAGTTCTTC. Its protein product is CSAPLAGGSSYNEQFF. The chain combines TRBV20-1 with TRBJ2-1; 12 bases are a match to TRBD2. This CDR3 comprises 16 residues. The ends lost 5 bases at V and 0 bases at J; junction bases unmatched: 5. Per the germline V gene, CDR1 is DFQATT and CDR2 is SNEGSKA (reference sequence).

This clonotype was counted at least ten times. The CDR3 reads CATSDHRTSGYNEQFF. For the CDR3, the DNA is TGTGCCACCAGTGACCATCGGACTAGCGGCTACAATGAGCAGTTCTTC. This rearrangement joins TRBV24-1 to TRBJ2-1; TRBD2 agrees at 10 bases. This CDR3 has 16 residues. Germline-derived CDR1 and CDR2 are KGHDR and SFDVKD. J gave up 3 bases and V 4 bases, and 5 bases lay outside the gene matches.

This clonotype was counted many times. The rearrangement joins TRBV2 to TRBJ2-2, with TRBD2 matching over 12 bases. Germline loops: CDR1 SNHLY, CDR2 FYNNEI. Trimming at V came to 2 bases and at J to 4 bases, leaving 8 bases not matched to a gene. This CDR3 spans 18 amino acids. In nucleotides, the CDR3 is TGTGCCAGCAGTGAATGGCTAGCGGGAGGGCCAATCACCGGGGAGCTGTTTTTT. Its translation: CASSEWLAGGPITGELFF. The entire variable domain, with the rest obtained from reference TRBV2 and TRBJ2-2, is as follows: EPEVTQTPSHQVTQMGQEVILRCVPISNHLYFYWYRQILGQKVEFLVSFYNNEISEKSEIFDDQFSVERPDGSNFTLKIRSTKLEDSAMYFCASSEWLAGGPITGELFFGEGSRLTVL.

The chain employs TRBV12-3 or TRBV12-4 and TRBJ2-1; D is perhaps TRBD2 (5 bases). V shed 5 bases and J shed 12 bases, with 11 bases lying between them. The CDR3 runs to 11 residues. CDR3 loop: CASSRTRAQFF. CDR3 nucleotides: TGTGCCAGCAGTAGAACTAGGGCGCAGTTCTTC.

This chain's CDR3 is CATKRQGMLEQYF. CDR3 nucleotides: TGTGCCACCAAACGACAGGGGATGCTCGAGCAGTACTTC. The chain has TRBV15 and TRBJ2-7, with TRBD1 matching over 8 bases. CDR3 length equals 13 residues. The germline V gene encodes CDR1 LNHNV and CDR2 YYDKDF (reference sequence). The ends lost 7 bases at V and 6 bases at J; junction bases unmatched: 8.

This clonotype was found once. This may be a read error, as it is one base from a much larger clone. The gene calls are TRBV6-1 and TRBJ1-5; 7 nucleotides align to TRBD1. The length of the CDR3 is 14 residues. V gave up 5 bases and J gave up 3 bases; unmatched junction bases: 4. Germline V lookup: CDR1 MNHNS, CDR2 SASEGT. CDR3 DNA sequence: TGTGCCAGCAGTCGGGGACAGTTCAATCAGCCCCAGCATTTT. Its translation is CASSRGQFNQPQHF.

This chain connects TRBV29-1 to TRBJ1-1, with D unresolved. V lost 4 bases and J 11 bases, leaving 14 bases between the germline ends. The CDR3 covers 11 residues. CDR1 and CDR2 from the germline V gene are SQVTM and ANQGSEA. CDR3 bases: TGCAGCGTTGTGCCCAGCGGGGATGCTTTCTTT. It translates to CSVVPSGDAFF.

The chain recombines TRBV30 with TRBJ1-4; D is ambiguous. V was clipped by 3 bases and J by 7 bases, with 12 bases between them. Germline CDR1 is GTSNPN and CDR2 is SVGIG (reference sequence). The CDR3 is made up of 13 amino acids. The DNA of the CDR3 is TGTGCCTGGAGGATAGATGGAGGTGAAAAACTGTTTTTT. It specifies CAWRIDGGEKLFF. The variable domain in full, with the rest retrieved from reference TRBV30 and TRBJ1-4, is SQTIHQWPATLVQPVGSPLSLECTVEGTSNPNLYWYRQAAGRGLQLLFYSVGIGQISSEVPQNLSASRPQDRQFILSSKKLLLSDSGFYLCAWRIDGGEKLFFGSGTQLSVL.

The chain is built from TRBV11-2 and TRBJ1-3, with TRBD1 identical over 12 bases. The CDR3 is made up of 18 amino acids. Per the germline V gene, CDR1 is SGHAT and CDR2 is FQNNGV. V dropped 2 bases and J dropped 3; count of bases not matched to a gene: 8. CDR3 in DNA: TGTGCCAGCAGCTTATTTATTGGGACAGGGGGCGTTGGAAACACCATATATTTT. It translates to CASSLFIGTGGVGNTIYF.

The chain recombines TRBV29-1 with TRBJ2-7; D remains unclear. CDR3 size: 11 residues. Trimming left V 4 bases short and J 4 bases short, with 8 bases between. The germline V gene encodes CDR1 SQVTM and CDR2 ANQGSEA. CDR3 in DNA: TGCAGCGTTGTAACGGGTTACGAGCAGTACTTC. It codes for CSVVTGYEQYF.

This clonotype was detected a few times. The chain is built from TRBV11-2 and TRBJ1-2; 9 nucleotides agree with TRBD1. The CDR3 contains 18 residues. V was clipped by 2 bases and J by 9 bases; unmatched bases: 19. Germline V gene sequence: CDR1 SGHAT, CDR2 FQNNGV. This CDR3 reads CASSLRPGQGDILNRYTF. For the CDR3, the DNA is TGTGCCAGCAGCTTACGACCGGGACAGGGAGACATATTGAATCGCTACACCTTC.

The rearrangement links TRBV20-1 to TRBJ2-4; unclear D gene. Germline V lookup: CDR1 DFQATT, CDR2 SNEGSKA (reference sequence). The V gene lost 1 base and the J gene lost 0 bases, with 7 bases spanning the gap. The CDR3 is made up of 14 amino acids. CDR3: CSARGVLAKNIQYF. CDR3 DNA sequence: TGCAGTGCTAGAGGAGTCTTAGCCAAAAACATTCAGTACTTC.

This clonotype was picked up many times. The rearrangement links TRBV30 to TRBJ1-2; possibly TRBD1 for D (5 bases). The CDR3 covers 13 residues. Germline CDR1 is GTSNPN and CDR2 is SVGIG (reference sequence). V lost 0 bases and J 3 bases, leaving 8 bases between the germline ends. CDR3 sequence reads: CAWSVGTDYGYTF. As DNA, the CDR3 is TGTGCCTGGAGTGTAGGGACGGACTATGGCTACACCTTC.

The J gene is TRBJ2-5, the V gene TRBV12-3 or TRBV12-4; D not resolved. The V and J ends lost 3 bases and 4 bases respectively, with 12 bases between them. CDR3 length: 14 residues. As DNA, the CDR3 is TGTGCCAGCAGTTTGGTGGTTAGGGCAGAGACCCAGTACTTC. Amino acid sequence: CASSLVVRAETQYF.

In this sample, this clonotype turned up a few times. Here the CDR3 reads CASSSTTGTGGPGYTF. As DNA, the CDR3 is TGTGCCAGCAGTTCCACAACCGGGACAGGGGGCCCCGGCTACACCTTC. The genes are TRBV27 and TRBJ1-2; TRBD1 aligns across 12 bases. After removal of 4 bases from V and 8 bases from J, the junction contained 11 bases not matched to a gene. The CDR3 runs 16 residues. The germline CDR1 and CDR2 sequences are MNHEY and SMNVEV (reference sequence).

This clonotype was observed a few times. This chain connects TRBV4-2 to TRBJ1-2; 8 bases agree with TRBD1. Trimming removed 5 bases from V and 3 bases from J; junction bases left unmatched: 8. The germline V gene encodes CDR1 LGHNA and CDR2 YNFKEQ. The CDR3 sequence is 15 residues long. For the CDR3, the DNA is TGTGCCAGCAGCTGGACTGGACAGGGACACTATGGCTACACCTTC. Its protein product is CASSWTGQGHYGYTF.

This clonotype has at least ten counts. The chain couples TRBV6-1 to TRBJ1-1; TRBD1 aligns across 7 bases. The trim removed 8 bases at V and 2 bases at J, leaving 14 bases unmatched. The CDR3 contains 16 residues. CDR1 is MNHNS and CDR2 is SASEGT in the germline V gene. The CDR3, as DNA: TGTGCCAGCCAATCCGGGACAGCACACCTTAACACTGAAGCTTTCTTT. Encoded protein: CASQSGTAHLNTEAFF.

The chain employs TRBV29-1 and TRBJ1-1; D gene ambiguous. CDR3 length: 14 residues. CDR1 is SQVTM, CDR2 ANQGSEA, per germline. The ends were cut back, 4 bases at V and 1 base at J, with 13 bases in the middle. In nucleotides, the CDR3 is TGCAGCGTTGTCGGAGTTGGCGGGAACACTGAAGCTTTCTTT. Translating it yields CSVVGVGGNTEAFF.

The table lists this clonotype with many counts. The chain carries TRBV24-1 and TRBJ2-2; TRBD1 matches 7 bases. From germline, CDR1 is KGHDR and CDR2 SFDVKD. The junction had 1 base not matched to a gene; V was cut back by 6 bases and J by 1 base. The CDR3 has 14 amino acids. The CDR3 nucleotides read TGTGCCACCAGTAGGACAGGGAACACCGGGGAGCTGTTTTTT. Translating it yields CATSRTGNTGELFF.

This clonotype was seen more than once but under ten times. This chain joins TRBV7-8 and TRBJ1-5; D remains ambiguous. The CDR3 totals 16 residues. CDR1 is SGHVS and CDR2 is FQNEAQ in the germline V gene. Trimming took 5 bases from V and 4 from J, leaving 18 bases between them. CDR3 sequence reads: CASSIRDGARNQPQHF. The CDR3, as DNA: TGTGCCAGCAGCATTCGTGACGGAGCGAGAAATCAGCCCCAGCATTTT.

As regards this clonotype: No conserved phenylalanine or tryptophan ends this CDR3, so it is likely a read error. The rearrangement uses TRBV29-1 and TRBJ2-5; D uncertain. Germline-derived CDR1 and CDR2 are SQVTM and ANQGSEA. V was shortened by 3 bases and J by 0 bases, with 11 bases between the two germline ends. This CDR3 contains 14 residues. The CDR3 is CSVEPLGYQETQYS. The CDR3 region has the DNA TGCAGCGTTGAGCCTCTAGGGTACCAAGAGACCCAGTACTCC.

This clonotype was counted only a few times. The chain employs TRBV3-1 and TRBJ1-1, with D tentatively TRBD1 (5 bases). Germline CDR1 reads LGHDT; CDR2 reads YNNKEL (reference sequence). V lost 4 bases, J lost 1 base, and 16 bases lay in between. CDR3 length: 16 residues. In nucleotides, the CDR3 is TGTGCCAGCAGCCTACCGATGATAAGGGGGAACACTGAAGCTTTCTTT. It codes for CASSLPMIRGNTEAFF. The whole variable domain, remainder taken from reference TRBV3-1 and TRBJ1-1, is DTAVSQTPKYLVTQMGNDKSIKCEQNLGHDTMYWYKQDSKKFLKIMFSYNNKELIINETVPNRFSPKSPDKAHLNLHINSLELGDSAVYFCASSLPMIRGNTEAFFGQGTRLTVV.

This clonotype was counted many times. The chain has TRBV24-1 and TRBJ2-7, with no clear D. Trimming shortened V by 9 bases and J by 0 bases, and 11 bases separated the two germline ends. Germline CDR1 is KGHDR and CDR2 is SFDVKD. CDR3 length: 13 amino acids. Here the CDR3 DNA reads TGTGCCACCCGTGCGTCGGACTCCTACGAGCAGTACTTC. This translates into CATRASDSYEQYF.

This clonotype showed up many times. The CDR3 sequence is CASSYSSSAVFNEQFF. For the CDR3, the DNA is TGTGCCAGCAGCTACTCTAGCTCCGCGGTCTTCAATGAGCAGTTCTTC. The chain combines TRBV7-3 with TRBJ2-1; tentative D call: TRBD2 (5 bases). This CDR3 has 16 amino acids. CDR1 and CDR2 (germline): SGHTA, FQGTGA. The V end lost 4 bases, the J end lost 6 bases, and 19 bases lay between the germline ends.

There are a few counts of this clonotype. V and J are TRBV10-3 and TRBJ1-2; maybe TRBD1 (6 bases). Germline V gene sequence: CDR1 ENHRY, CDR2 SYGVKD. The CDR3 spans 14 residues. V was pared by 4 bases and J by 6 bases, with 15 bases between. CDR3 sequence (DNA): TGTGCCATCAGTGCGCGGGGGGCAGCGGATGGCTACACCTTC. Encoded protein: CAISARGAADGYTF.

This chain joins TRBV24-1 and TRBJ2-1; 7 nucleotides align to TRBD1. CDR1 and CDR2 (germline): KGHDR, SFDVKD. The trim removed 3 bases at V and 2 bases at J, leaving 6 bases unmatched. This CDR3 spans 16 amino acids. CDR3 bases: TGTGCCACCAGTGATGGTACGACAGGGACCTACAATGAGCAGTTCTTC. Translating it yields CATSDGTTGTYNEQFF.

In its sample, this clonotype was seen many times. The V gene is TRBV4-1, the J gene TRBJ1-5; TRBD1 aligns across 7 bases. Germline CDR1 and CDR2: MGHRA and YSYEKL. This CDR3 has 15 amino acids. Trimming cost V 1 base and J 7 bases; bases outside gene matches: 7. The chain's CDR3 is CASSQVPTGIQPQHF. The DNA of the CDR3 is TGCGCCAGCAGCCAAGTCCCGACAGGGATCCAGCCCCAGCATTTT.

This clonotype occurred many times. The rearrangement uses TRBV4-3 and TRBJ2-7, with no clear D. Germline V CDR1 and CDR2: LGHNA, YSLEER. CDR3 length: 13 amino acids. With 0 bases removed from V and 4 bases from J, the gap between germline ends came to 7 bases. The CDR3 reads CASSQDLSYEQYF. In DNA form, the CDR3 reads TGCGCCAGCAGCCAAGATCTTAGTTACGAGCAGTACTTC.

V and J are TRBV24-1 and TRBJ2-3, with a weak D call TRBD1 (6 bases). The germline V gene encodes CDR1 KGHDR and CDR2 SFDVKD. This CDR3 is 13 amino acids long. V dropped 4 bases and J dropped 4 bases, with 8 bases sitting between them. The CDR3 loop is CATSEQGPDTQYF. In DNA form, the CDR3 reads TGTGCCACCAGTGAGCAGGGGCCAGATACGCAGTATTTT.